Listed below are T cell receptor beta chains from one sample, sequenced in a study of cytomegalovirus exposure and HLA in healthy donors. Clones were read by immunoSEQ multiplex PCR, and TCRdb kept only the in-frame ones, dropping some. The sample records about 89,000 clones, around a tenth being singletons. The source material was PBMCs. The receptors were gathered from a man aged 45-65 years in good health and CMV-seropositive. Each CDR3 is given with its conserved first and last residue. The D gene is left open where the match is weak. Clone size, where shown, is once, few, many, or a class for clones that have expanded.

V	size	J	D	DNA	CDR3
TRBV9	few	TRBJ2-5	TRBD2	TGTGCCAGCAGCCATGGGGGCGGACTAGCGGGAGGGCCGGAACAAGAGACCCAGTACTTC	CASSHGGGLAGGPEQETQYF
TRBV27	many	TRBJ2-7	TRBD2	TGTGCCAGCAGAATACTAGCGGGAGGAGGCGAGCAGTACTTC	CASRILAGGGEQYF
TRBV7-9	-	TRBJ2-5	TRBD2	TGTGCCAGCAGCTTGTCTCGGCGGGAGAGGGAGACCCAGTACTTC	CASSLSRRERETQYF
TRBV9	-	TRBJ2-6	TRBD1	TGTGCCAGCAGCGTAACCGGGACAGGTCCCTCTGGGGCCAACGTCCTGACTTTC	CASSVTGTGPSGANVLTF
TRBV5-5	few	TRBJ1-1	-	TGTGCCAGCAGCTTGCACGGCGGCACTGAAGCTTTCTTT	CASSLHGGTEAFF
TRBV28	-	TRBJ1-5	TRBD1	TGTGCCAGCAGTTCCTCCGGACAGGGCTACAATCAGCCCCAGCATTTT	CASSSSGQGYNQPQHF
TRBV6-5	-	TRBJ2-5	TRBD1	TGTGCCAGCAGTCGAGACAGGGGAGAGACCCAGTACTTC	CASSRDRGETQYF
TRBV4-2	-	TRBJ2-1	-	TGTGCCAGCAGCCAAACCCGGGGATTCCCCAATGAGCAGTTCTTC	CASSQTRGFPNEQFF
TRBV28	-	TRBJ2-5	-	TGTGCCAGCAGCCTGGCCGGGATACAAGAGACCCAGTACTTC	CASSLAGIQETQYF
TRBV28	few	TRBJ1-4	-	TGTGCCAGCAGTCCTCAGGAGGGGTACGAAAAACTGTTTTTT	CASSPQEGYEKLFF
TRBV5-6	-	TRBJ2-3	-	TGTGCCAGCAGCTTGGCGGGGATTGGCACAGATACGCAGTATTTT	CASSLAGIGTDTQYF
TRBV6-5	few	TRBJ2-1	TRBD1	TGTGCCAGCAGCTCCATAGGGGACAGGGATGAGCAGTTCTTC	CASSSIGDRDEQFF
TRBV28	few	TRBJ1-5	TRBD1	TGTGCCAGCAGTTCCTCGGGACAGAACTTCCAGCCCCAGCATTTT	CASSSSGQNFQPQHF
TRBV11-2	few	TRBJ2-7	TRBD2	TGTGCCAGCAGACCAGGGGCTAGCGGGAGGCTCTCCTACGAGCAGTACTTC	CASRPGASGRLSYEQYF
TRBV19	-	TRBJ1-1	TRBD1	TGTGCCAGTAGTCCCAGGGGGGACAGGGGCCACTTTGAAGCTTTCTTT	CASSPRGDRGHFEAFF
TRBV15	-	TRBJ2-3	TRBD2	TGTGCCACCAGGCCTAGCGGGAGGGCAGATACGCAGTATTTT	CATRPSGRADTQYF
TRBV5-1	few	TRBJ1-1	-	TGCGCCAGCAGCCTTCAAGGAGGGAACACTGAAGCTTTCTTT	CASSLQGGNTEAFF
TRBV5-1	-	TRBJ2-7	-	TGCGCCAGCAGCTTGTACGGGACTGGGAGCTCCTACGAGCAGTACTTC	CASSLYGTGSSYEQYF
TRBV15	few	TRBJ2-3	TRBD2	TGTGCCACCAGCGTCCTCCTAGCGGGTCCCACAGATACGCAGTATTTT	CATSVLLAGPTDTQYF
TRBV7-9	-	TRBJ2-7	-	TGTGCCAGCAGCCGGGTACCCTACGAGCAGTACTTC	CASSRVPYEQYF
TRBV28	-	TRBJ1-5	TRBD1	TGTGCCAGCAGGCCACGGGACAGGGCGGGGCAGCCCCAGCATTTT	CASRPRDRAGQPQHF
TRBV10-3	-	TRBJ2-1	-	TGTGCCATCACCGGGGACTCCAACAATGAGCAGTTCTTC	CAITGDSNNEQFF
TRBV30	few	TRBJ2-7	TRBD1	TGTGCCTGGAGCCCGACAGGGTATAACTCCTACGAGCAGTACTTC	CAWSPTGYNSYEQYF
TRBV18	-	TRBJ2-3	-	TGTGCCAGCTCATCAAGCACAGATACGCAGTATTTT	CASSSSTDTQYF
TRBV19	few	TRBJ2-2	TRBD2	TGTGCCACCTCTAGCGGGACGAACACCGGGGAGCTGTTTTTT	CATSSGTNTGELFF
TRBV28	-	TRBJ1-5	TRBD1	TGTGCCAGCAGGCCCGACAGGGGCCTCAATCAGCCCCAGCATTTT	CASRPDRGLNQPQHF
TRBV5-6	-	TRBJ2-6	TRBD2	TGTGCCAGCAGCTTCGCGGGAGCTGGGGCCAACGTCCTGACTTTC	CASSFAGAGANVLTF
TRBV7-8	few	TRBJ2-1	-	TGTGCCAGCATCGACGGGGGTAGCTCCTACAATGAGCAGTTCTTC	CASIDGGSSYNEQFF
TRBV4-1	-	TRBJ2-5	TRBD1	TGCGCCAGCAGCCCGGGACAGTACGAGCAAGAGACCCAGTACTTC	CASSPGQYEQETQYF
TRBV28	-	TRBJ2-1	TRBD2	TGTGCCAGCAGTTTGGCGGGTAGGACTAGCGGCTACAATGAGCAGTTCTTC	CASSLAGRTSGYNEQFF
TRBV19	few	TRBJ2-7	TRBD1	TGTGCCAGTAGTATTCTGCCAAGGCAGGGGGCTTCCTACGAGCAGTACTTC	CASSILPRQGASYEQYF
TRBV6-5	-	TRBJ2-3	-	TGTGCCAGCAGTGAGGACACAGATACGCAGTATTTT	CASSEDTDTQYF
TRBV9	-	TRBJ2-1	-	TGTGCCAGCAGCCTCAGACTAGCCTACAATGAGCAGTTCTTC	CASSLRLAYNEQFF
TRBV18	few	TRBJ2-7	TRBD2	TGTGCCAGCTCACCACCGAGCAGCGGGAGATCCCACGAGCAGTACTTC	CASSPPSSGRSHEQYF
TRBV7-9	-	TRBJ2-5	-	TGTGCCAGCAGCTTTTTCGAGAAAGAGACCCAGTACTTC	CASSFFEKETQYF
TRBV11-3	-	TRBJ2-1	TRBD2	TGTGCCAGCAGCTTGACTAGCGGGAGGGGGAGTGAGCAGTTCTTC	CASSLTSGRGSEQFF
TRBV12-5	few	TRBJ2-7	TRBD2	TGTGCTAGTGGTTCGACGGGAGGGAGGGCCCCCGAGCAGTACTTC	CASGSTGGRAPEQYF
TRBV7-8	-	TRBJ2-3	TRBD2	TGTGCCAGCAGCCAGAGGACTAGCGGGAGATCAGATACGCAGTATTTT	CASSQRTSGRSDTQYF
TRBV28	-	TRBJ2-7	TRBD2	TGTGCCAGCAGTTTGGTAGCGGGGCTCTCCTACGAGCAGTACTTC	CASSLVAGLSYEQYF
TRBV5-1	-	TRBJ2-3	TRBD2	TGCGCCAGCAGCCCGGGACTAGTGAGGAGCACAGATACGCAGTATTTT	CASSPGLVRSTDTQYF
TRBV28	-	TRBJ1-2	-	TGTGCCAGCAGTCGACTTCGGGTCCTCAATGCTTACTATGGCTACACCTTC	CASSRLRVLNAYYGYTF
TRBV6-6	many	TRBJ1-4	TRBD1	TGTGCCAGCAGCCCAGGGGGAGCAACTAATGAAAAACTGTTTTTT	CASSPGGATNEKLFF
TRBV27	-	TRBJ2-7	TRBD2	TGTGCCAGCAGTTCAACCATCTCGACTAGCGGGAGAGGCGAGCAGTACTTC	CASSSTISTSGRGEQYF
TRBV5-1	-	TRBJ2-5	TRBD2	TGCGCCAGCAGCCCGCTCGGGAGGGCCTCAGAGACCCAGTACTTC	CASSPLGRASETQYF
TRBV2	-	TRBJ2-7	TRBD2	TGTGCCAGCAGCACTAGCGGGGGTTGGTACGAGCAGTACTTC	CASSTSGGWYEQYF
TRBV6-6	few	TRBJ1-6	-	TGTGCCAGCAGCCGGGATAGGAGCAATTCACCCCTCCACTTT	CASSRDRSNSPLHF
TRBV7-9	few	TRBJ1-2	-	TGTGCCAGCAGTTTGGACAGCTATGGCTACACCTTC	CASSLDSYGYTF
TRBV6-1	-	TRBJ1-3	TRBD1	TGTGCCAGCAGTGACGGGACAGGGACCTCTGGAAACACCATATATTTT	CASSDGTGTSGNTIYF
TRBV4-1	few	TRBJ2-7	-	TGCGCCAGCAGCGTCGATGTGGGGACTCCGTACTTC	CASSVDVGTPYF
TRBV11-2	-	TRBJ1-1	TRBD1	TGTGCCAGCAGGCTCGGACAGGGGAACACTGAAGCTTTCTTT	CASRLGQGNTEAFF
TRBV2	few	TRBJ2-7	TRBD1	TGTGCCAGCAGTGAAGCCAGAATAGGACAGGGGGTCGAGCAGTACTTC	CASSEARIGQGVEQYF
TRBV2	-	TRBJ2-7	-	TGTGCCAGCAAGTATAGCGGCTACGAGCAGTACTTC	CASKYSGYEQYF